This passage covers 18 T cell receptor beta chains from one sample sequenced in a study of naive and memory T cell subsets. Amplification of ligated cDNA took four PCR rounds with SP2 and nested alpha and beta constant primers. TCRdb processed the UMI-ligation and nested PCR reads anew with MiXCR; each CDR3 protein has one entry. In the table there are more than 30,000 distinct CDR3 sequences, under 8.5% of which are singletons. Treatment defined: skin biopsy from PPD injection site in Mantoux-positive individual. A UMI-containing oligonucleotide was joined by 3' ligation to the TCR cDNA template. The starting material was skin, obtained from a tuberculin skin test site. The receptors were sampled from an adult in good health.

There are many counts of this clonotype. An end of the junction does not agree with germline; a read error may underlie this. The chain employs TRBV6-5 and TRBJ1-2; D gene ambiguous. The CDR3 spans 14 residues. The germline V gene encodes CDR1 MNHEY and CDR2 SVGAGI. The CDR3 is CASGPVGSPDGDTF. In nucleotides, the CDR3 is TGTGCCAGCGGTCCAGTCGGGAGTCCTGATGGCGACACCTTC.

This clonotype was seen only a few times. This may be a read error, as it is one base from a much larger clone. The chain recombines TRBV4-1 with TRBJ1-2; the D is unclear. The V end lost 0 bases, the J end lost 12 bases, and 17 bases lay between the germline ends. Per germline, CDR1 MGHRA and CDR2 YSYEKL. This CDR3 comprises 14 residues. The CDR3 sequence is CASSQDRRTGSDTF. The CDR3 DNA reads as TGCGCCAGCAGCCAAGATCGCCGGACTGGCAGCGACACCTTC.

Only a few counts were recorded for this clonotype. This sequence joins TRBV6-6 and TRBJ2-3; no clear D gene. Per the germline V gene, CDR1 is MNHNY and CDR2 is SVGAGI (reference sequence). V lost 0 bases and J lost 4, with 8 bases in between. This CDR3 contains 14 residues. The CDR3 region has the DNA TGTGCCAGCAGTTACTCGAGATCGGCAGATACGCAGTATTTT. Encoded protein: CASSYSRSADTQYF.

This clonotype was picked up many times. This sequence joins TRBV20-1 and TRBJ1-1; the D gene is possibly TRBD1 (5 bases). Germline V lookup: CDR1 DFQATT, CDR2 SNEGSKA (reference sequence). V was cut by 6 bases and J by 4 bases, with 12 bases left in between. The CDR3 spans 12 residues. The CDR3 region is CSAPRGTTEAFF. The CDR3 DNA is TGCAGTGCCCCTAGGGGTACCACTGAAGCTTTCTTT.

This clonotype is medium-sized within its sample. This chain joins TRBV20-1 and TRBJ2-2, with 11 bases lining up with TRBD2. Germline CDR1 reads DFQATT; CDR2 reads SNEGSKA (reference sequence). This CDR3 comprises 15 residues. Trimming removed 6 bases from V and 5 bases from J; junction bases left unmatched: 8. CDR3: CSASTSGGFTGELFF. CDR3 DNA: TGCAGTGCCAGTACTAGCGGGGGTTTTACCGGGGAGCTGTTTTTT.

In this sample, this clonotype turned up many times. The V call is TRBV7-2, the J call TRBJ1-4; 8 nucleotides align to TRBD1. Germline CDR1 reads SGHTA; CDR2 reads FQGNSA. V dropped 2 bases and J dropped 3; count of bases not matched to a gene: 11. This CDR3 has 18 residues. This CDR3 reads CASSLTGRGLKANEKLFF. CDR3 nucleotides: TGTGCCAGCAGCTTAACTGGCAGGGGGCTGAAAGCTAATGAAAAACTGTTTTTT.

This chain links TRBV5-1 with TRBJ1-2; no definite D call. The CDR3 runs 14 residues. Germline V gives CDR1 SGHRS, CDR2 YFSETQ. Trimming left V 4 bases short and J 2 bases short, with 12 bases between. In DNA, the CDR3 is TGCGCCAGCAGCGCCGTAGAGGCGAACTATGGCTACACCTTC. Amino acids: CASSAVEANYGYTF.

Many counts were recorded for this clonotype. This chain uses TRBV20-1 with TRBJ2-2, with TRBD2 as a possible D gene (6 bases). CDR1 is DFQATT and CDR2 is SNEGSKA in the germline V gene (reference sequence). This CDR3 has 16 residues. Trimming shortened V by 0 bases and J by 0 bases, and 11 bases separated the two germline ends. CDR3 in amino acids: CSAREEGYANTGELFF. The CDR3 DNA reads TGCAGTGCTAGAGAGGAGGGCTACGCGAACACCGGGGAGCTGTTTTTT.

This clonotype was counted ten times or more. The chain employs TRBV24-1 and TRBJ2-1; D might be TRBD1 (5 bases). Germline CDR1 reads KGHDR; CDR2 reads SFDVKD. This CDR3 has 13 residues. Trimming removed 2 bases from V and 12 bases from J, with 13 bases in between. The CDR3 region is CATSDSRQGRQFF. The CDR3 DNA sequence: TGTGCCACCAGTGATTCTAGGCAGGGAAGGCAGTTCTTC.

This clonotype was seen ten or more times. This rearrangement joins TRBV2 to TRBJ2-2; a possible D gene is TRBD1 (6 bases). The CDR3 is 14 residues long. V dropped 4 bases and J dropped 7 bases, with 13 bases sitting between them. Germline V CDR1 and CDR2: SNHLY, FYNNEI. CDR3 sequence (DNA): TGTGCCAGCAGTGTTGGGCAGGGGTACGGGGAGCTGTTTTTT. It codes for CASSVGQGYGELFF.

This clonotype was seen many times. The genes are TRBV5-1 and TRBJ1-1; TRBD1 might be the D (6 bases). The germline gives CDR1 SGHRS, CDR2 YFSETQ. This CDR3 has 14 residues. V was cut by 4 bases and J by 4 bases, with 14 bases left in between. In DNA form, the CDR3 reads TGCGCCAGCAGCCCCAGGGGCGGGGGCACTGAAGCTTTCTTT. It encodes CASSPRGGGTEAFF.

This clonotype occurred many times. J is TRBJ2-1 and V is TRBV7-2; 9 bases are shared with TRBD2. The V gene's germline CDR1 is SGHTA and CDR2 FQGNSA. The CDR3 extends over 14 amino acids. With V trimmed by 4 bases and J by 6 bases, 4 bases remained unmatched. CDR3 loop: CASSWRGGRNEQFF. CDR3 sequence (DNA): TGTGCCAGCAGCTGGCGGGGGGGCCGCAATGAGCAGTTCTTC.

This clonotype was seen many times. The chain has TRBV13 and TRBJ2-1; possibly TRBD1 or TRBD2 for D (5 bases each). The CDR3 covers 15 residues. Per germline, CDR1 PRHDT and CDR2 FYEKMQ (reference sequence). The ends were cut back, 5 bases at V and 5 bases at J, with 16 bases in the middle. In nucleotides, the CDR3 is TGTGCCAGCAGCCCCGCCCGGGGCAGCGACAATGAGCAGTTCTTC. It yields the protein CASSPARGSDNEQFF.

Many counts were recorded for this clonotype. The chain employs TRBV7-9 and TRBJ1-1; D unresolved. Germline V gives CDR1 SEHNR, CDR2 FQNEAQ (reference sequence). V was clipped by 5 bases and J by 6 bases, with 7 bases between them. This CDR3 region has 11 residues. In DNA form, the CDR3 reads TGTGCCAGCAGCCGCGGGGCTGAAGCTTTCTTT. Its translation: CASSRGAEAFF. The full variable domain, completed using reference TRBV7-9 and TRBJ1-1, is DTGVSQNPRHKITKRGQNVTFRCDPISEHNRLYWYRQTLGQGPEFLTYFQNEAQLEKSRLLSDRFSAERPKGSFSTLEIQRTEQGDSAMYLCASSRGAEAFFGQGTRLTVV.

This clonotype occurred many times. The chain employs TRBV3-1 and TRBJ2-6; D not certain. The CDR3 contains 14 residues. The V gene's germline CDR1 is LGHDT and CDR2 YNNKEL (reference sequence). Trimming shortened V by 6 bases and J by 5 bases, and 11 bases separated the two germline ends. The CDR3 loop reads CASSLNGWANVLTF. The CDR3 bases are TGTGCCAGCAGTCTGAACGGGTGGGCCAACGTCCTGACTTTC.

The gene calls are TRBV21-1 and TRBJ2-7; the table's D call, TRBD1, has no DNA check behind it. TRBV21-1 is described as a pseudogene. The CDR3 contains 19 residues. In nucleotides, the CDR3 is TGTGCCAGCAGCAAGACACAAAGGCAGGGTCGGGACAGTCCCTACGAGCAGTACTTC. It translates to CASSKTQRQGRDSPYEQYF.

This clonotype was observed a few times. The V call is TRBV27, the J call TRBJ1-5; D possibly corresponds to TRBD1 (5 bases). The V end lost 0 bases, the J end lost 7 bases, and 10 bases lay between the germline ends. The CDR3 contains 14 residues. CDR1 is MNHEY, CDR2 SMNVEV, per germline (reference sequence). The CDR3, as DNA: TGTGCCAGCAGTTTATCAGGGGTAGGGCAGCCCCAGCATTTT. It translates to CASSLSGVGQPQHF.

The chain is built from TRBV7-2 and TRBJ2-7, with TRBD2 matching 7 bases. The CDR3 extends over 15 amino acids. Germline trimming cut 1 base from V and 4 bases from J; bases unmatched to any gene: 7. Germline values: CDR1 SGHTA, CDR2 FQGNSA. The CDR3 coding sequence is TGTGCCAGCAGCTTAGATGCCCAGGGAGGGTACGAGCAGTACTTC. Its protein product is CASSLDAQGGYEQYF.